This TCR beta chain was identified in a study of Ad26.COV2.S vaccination and SARS-CoV-2 variants. Study summary: Dosing was one shot or two shots 56 days apart. Findings of the study overall: People given the vaccine had a wider spike-specific TCR breadth than placebo recipients did. Across vaccine and placebo recipients, the breadth of non-spike TCRs was similar. From the TCR breadth and depth analyses, total T cell responses may have been underestimated.

Repertoires were generated with immunoSEQ multiplex PCR, while TCRdb's copy carries only in-frame clones and drops some. The table includes some 300,000 clones, about 82% detected once. Indicated treatment: around 19 received Ad26.COV2.S at low or high dose, single or two shots; several received placebo; per-sample allocation not given. Sampling happened 63 days after the first vaccine or placebo injection. Germline V gene data show CDR1 as GTSNPN and CDR2 as SVGIG (reference sequence). The V end lost 5 bases, the J end lost 6 bases, and 11 bases lay between the germline ends. The length of the CDR3 is 12 residues. A word on this clone: Its antigen is still unknown.

The specimen comprised peripheral blood, sampled in a trial of Ad26.COV2.S vaccine versus placebo. The rearrangement uses TRBV30 and TRBJ2-1; D is uncertain. The clonotype comes from a person between 18 and 60 years old who received the Ad26.COV2.S COVID-19 vaccine or a placebo. The CDR3 DNA reads as TGTGCCTGGGGCTCTGCGAGCAATGAGCAGTTCTTC. It yields the protein CAWGSASNEQFF.